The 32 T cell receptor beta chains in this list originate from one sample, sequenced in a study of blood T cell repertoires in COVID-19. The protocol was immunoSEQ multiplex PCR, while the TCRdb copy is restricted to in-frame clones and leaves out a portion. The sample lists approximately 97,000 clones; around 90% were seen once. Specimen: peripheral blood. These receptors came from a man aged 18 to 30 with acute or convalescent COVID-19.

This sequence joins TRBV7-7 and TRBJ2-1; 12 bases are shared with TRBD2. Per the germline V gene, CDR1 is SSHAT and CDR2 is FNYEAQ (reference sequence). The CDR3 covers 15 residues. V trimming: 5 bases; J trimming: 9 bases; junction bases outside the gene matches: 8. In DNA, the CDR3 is TGTGCCAGCAGCGCCCTAGCGGGGGGGCCAAGTGAGCAGTTCTTC. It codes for CASSALAGGPSEQFF.

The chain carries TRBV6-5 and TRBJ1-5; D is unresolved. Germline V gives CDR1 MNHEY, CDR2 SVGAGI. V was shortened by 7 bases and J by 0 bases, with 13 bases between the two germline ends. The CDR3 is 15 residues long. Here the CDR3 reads CASILQNYSNQPQHF. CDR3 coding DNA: TGTGCCAGCATTTTACAGAATTATAGCAATCAGCCCCAGCATTTT.

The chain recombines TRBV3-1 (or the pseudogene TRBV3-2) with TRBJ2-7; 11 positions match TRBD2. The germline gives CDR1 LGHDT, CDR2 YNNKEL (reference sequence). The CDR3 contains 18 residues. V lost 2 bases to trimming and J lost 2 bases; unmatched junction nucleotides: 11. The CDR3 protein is CASSQTGELAGVAYEQYF. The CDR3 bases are TGTGCCAGCAGCCAAACGGGGGAACTAGCGGGGGTCGCCTACGAGCAGTACTTC.

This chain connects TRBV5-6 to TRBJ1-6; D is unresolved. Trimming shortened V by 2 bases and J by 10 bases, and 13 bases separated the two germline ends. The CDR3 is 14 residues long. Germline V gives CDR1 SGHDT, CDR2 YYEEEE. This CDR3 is CASSFVGVGSPLHF. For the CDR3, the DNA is TGTGCCAGCAGCTTTGTCGGGGTAGGATCACCCCTCCACTTT.

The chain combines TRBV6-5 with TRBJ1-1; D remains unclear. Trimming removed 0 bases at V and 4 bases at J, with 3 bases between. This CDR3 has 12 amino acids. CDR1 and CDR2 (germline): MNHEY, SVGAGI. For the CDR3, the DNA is TGTGCCAGCAGTTACTCCAGCACTGAAGCTTTCTTT. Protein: CASSYSSTEAFF.

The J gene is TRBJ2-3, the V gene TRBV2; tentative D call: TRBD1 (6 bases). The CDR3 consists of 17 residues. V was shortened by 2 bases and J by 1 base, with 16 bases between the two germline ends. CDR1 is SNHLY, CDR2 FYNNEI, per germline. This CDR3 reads CASSEPSGAVGTDTQYF. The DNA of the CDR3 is TGTGCCAGCAGTGAACCCTCAGGGGCGGTAGGCACAGATACGCAGTATTTT.

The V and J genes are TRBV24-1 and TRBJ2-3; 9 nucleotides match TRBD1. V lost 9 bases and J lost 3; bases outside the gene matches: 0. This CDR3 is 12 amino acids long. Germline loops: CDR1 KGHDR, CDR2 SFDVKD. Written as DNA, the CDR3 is TGTGCCACCGACAGGGGGACAGATACGCAGTATTTT. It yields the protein CATDRGTDTQYF.

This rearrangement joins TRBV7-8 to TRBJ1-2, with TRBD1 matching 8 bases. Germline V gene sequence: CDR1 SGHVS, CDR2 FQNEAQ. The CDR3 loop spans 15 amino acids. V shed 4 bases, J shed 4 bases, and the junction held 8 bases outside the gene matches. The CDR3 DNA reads TGTGCCAGCAGCTCGACAGGGGAGGTGACCTATGGCTACACCTTC. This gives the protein CASSSTGEVTYGYTF.

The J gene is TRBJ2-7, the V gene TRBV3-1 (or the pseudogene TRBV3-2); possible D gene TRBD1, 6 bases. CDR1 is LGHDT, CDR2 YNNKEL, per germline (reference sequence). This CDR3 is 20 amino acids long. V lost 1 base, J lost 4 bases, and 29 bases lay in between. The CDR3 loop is CASSQGLDQATGTPFYEQYF. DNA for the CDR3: TGTGCCAGCAGCCAAGGACTCGACCAAGCCACCGGGACACCTTTTTACGAGCAGTACTTC.

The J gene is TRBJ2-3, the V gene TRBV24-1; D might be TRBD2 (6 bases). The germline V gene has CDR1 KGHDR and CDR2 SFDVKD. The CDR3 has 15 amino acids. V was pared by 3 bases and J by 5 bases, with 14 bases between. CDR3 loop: CATSDPGLGGDTQYF. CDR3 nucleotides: TGTGCCACCAGTGATCCGGGCCTGGGGGGAGATACGCAGTATTTT.

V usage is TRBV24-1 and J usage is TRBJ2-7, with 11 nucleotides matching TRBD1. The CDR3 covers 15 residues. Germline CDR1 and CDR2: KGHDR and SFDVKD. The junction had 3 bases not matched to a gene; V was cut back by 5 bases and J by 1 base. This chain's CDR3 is CATSGGTGGSYEQYF. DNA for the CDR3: TGTGCCACCAGTGGTGGGACAGGGGGGTCCTACGAGCAGTACTTC.

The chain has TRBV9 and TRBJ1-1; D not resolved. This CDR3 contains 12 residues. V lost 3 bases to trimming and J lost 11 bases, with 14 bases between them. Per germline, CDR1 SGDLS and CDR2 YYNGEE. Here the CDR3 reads CASSGPGGDAFF. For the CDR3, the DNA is TGTGCCAGCAGCGGTCCTGGAGGTGACGCTTTCTTT.

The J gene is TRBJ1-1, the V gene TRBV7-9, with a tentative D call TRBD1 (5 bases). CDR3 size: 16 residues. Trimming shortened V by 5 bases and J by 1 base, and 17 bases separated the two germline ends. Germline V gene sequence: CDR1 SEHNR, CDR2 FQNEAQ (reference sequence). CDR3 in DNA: TGTGCCAGCAGCCCACAGGAAAAGGCTTGGAACACTGAAGCTTTCTTT. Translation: CASSPQEKAWNTEAFF.

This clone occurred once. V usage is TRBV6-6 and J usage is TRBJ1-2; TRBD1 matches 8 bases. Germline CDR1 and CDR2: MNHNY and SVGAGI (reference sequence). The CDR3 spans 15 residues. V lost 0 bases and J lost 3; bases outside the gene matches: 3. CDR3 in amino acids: CASSYSGQVHYGYTF. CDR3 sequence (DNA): TGTGCCAGCAGTTACTCGGGACAGGTTCACTATGGCTACACCTTC.

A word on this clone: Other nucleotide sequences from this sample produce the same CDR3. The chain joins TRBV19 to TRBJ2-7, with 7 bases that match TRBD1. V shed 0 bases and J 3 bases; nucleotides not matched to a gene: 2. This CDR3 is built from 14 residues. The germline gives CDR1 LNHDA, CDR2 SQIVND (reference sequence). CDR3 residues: CASSIDRGSYEQYF. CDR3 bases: TGTGCCAGTAGTATAGACAGGGGGAGCTACGAGCAGTACTTC.

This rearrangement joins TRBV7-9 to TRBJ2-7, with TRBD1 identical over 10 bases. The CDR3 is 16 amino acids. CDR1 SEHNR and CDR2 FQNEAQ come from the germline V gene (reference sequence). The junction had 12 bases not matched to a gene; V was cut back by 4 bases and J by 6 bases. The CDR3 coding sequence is TGTGCCAGCAGCTCCCCCCTACAGACAGGGGGCGTCGAGCAGTACTTC. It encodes CASSSPLQTGGVEQYF.

CDR3 coding DNA: TGTGCCAGCAGCTTAGGAGGCCGGGGGGGGCGACAGCCCCAGCATTTT. It yields the protein CASSLGGRGGRQPQHF. This chain joins TRBV7-9 and TRBJ1-5; weak D call: TRBD1 (6 bases). The germline V gene has CDR1 SEHNR and CDR2 FQNEAQ (reference sequence). The CDR3 totals 16 residues. Trimming took off 1 base at V and 7 bases at J, with 17 bases between the two ends.

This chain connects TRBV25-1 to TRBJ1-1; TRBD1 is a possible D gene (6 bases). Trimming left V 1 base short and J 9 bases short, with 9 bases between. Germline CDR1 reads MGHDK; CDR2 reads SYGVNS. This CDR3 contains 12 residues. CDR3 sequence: CASSEWGGQAFF. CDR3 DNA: TGTGCCAGCAGTGAATGGGGGGGGCAAGCTTTCTTT.

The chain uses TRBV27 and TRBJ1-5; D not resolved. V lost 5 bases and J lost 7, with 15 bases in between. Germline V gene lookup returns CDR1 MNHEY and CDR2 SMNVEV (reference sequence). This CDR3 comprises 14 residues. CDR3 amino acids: CASSRPGVGQPQHF. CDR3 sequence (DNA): TGTGCCAGCAGTCGTCCCGGGGTAGGGCAGCCCCAGCATTTT.

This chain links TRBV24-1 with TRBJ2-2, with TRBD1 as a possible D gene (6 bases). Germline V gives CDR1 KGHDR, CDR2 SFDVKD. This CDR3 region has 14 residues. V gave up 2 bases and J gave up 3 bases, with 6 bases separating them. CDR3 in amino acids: CATSDSGDTGELFF. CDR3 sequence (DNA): TGTGCCACCAGTGATTCAGGGGACACCGGGGAGCTGTTTTTT.

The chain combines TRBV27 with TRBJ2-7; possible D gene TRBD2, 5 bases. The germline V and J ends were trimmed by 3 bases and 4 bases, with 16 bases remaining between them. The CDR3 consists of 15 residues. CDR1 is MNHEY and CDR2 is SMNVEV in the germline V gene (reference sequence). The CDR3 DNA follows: TGTGCCAGCAGTTTGGCGCGGGCGTTTCCATACGAGCAGTACTTC. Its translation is CASSLARAFPYEQYF.

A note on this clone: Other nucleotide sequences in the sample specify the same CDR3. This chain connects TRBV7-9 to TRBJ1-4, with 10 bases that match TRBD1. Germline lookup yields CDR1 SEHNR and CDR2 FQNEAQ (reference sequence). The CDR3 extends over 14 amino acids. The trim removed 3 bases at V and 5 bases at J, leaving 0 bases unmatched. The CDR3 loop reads CASSLDRGNEKLFF. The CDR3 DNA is TGTGCCAGCAGCTTGGACAGGGGGAATGAAAAACTGTTTTTT.

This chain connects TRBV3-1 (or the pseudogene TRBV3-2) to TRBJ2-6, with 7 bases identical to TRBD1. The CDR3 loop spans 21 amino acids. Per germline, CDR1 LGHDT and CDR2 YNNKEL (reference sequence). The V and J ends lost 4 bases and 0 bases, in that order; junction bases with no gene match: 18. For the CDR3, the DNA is TGTGCCAGCAGCCCAATGTTAGAAGGTGGGACAGCTTTCTCTGGGGCCAACGTCCTGACTTTC. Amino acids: CASSPMLEGGTAFSGANVLTF.

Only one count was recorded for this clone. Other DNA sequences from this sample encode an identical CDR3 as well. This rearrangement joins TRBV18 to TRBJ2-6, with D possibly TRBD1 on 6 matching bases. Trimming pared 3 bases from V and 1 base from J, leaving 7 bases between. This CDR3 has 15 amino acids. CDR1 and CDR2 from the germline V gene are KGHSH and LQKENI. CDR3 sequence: CASSPTGSGANVLTF. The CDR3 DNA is TGTGCCAGCTCACCCACAGGGTCTGGGGCCAACGTCCTGACTTTC.

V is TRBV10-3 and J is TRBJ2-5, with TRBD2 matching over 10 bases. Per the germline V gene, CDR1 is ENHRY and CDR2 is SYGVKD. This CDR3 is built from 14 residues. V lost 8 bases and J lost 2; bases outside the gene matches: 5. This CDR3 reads CAIGVAGGQETQYF. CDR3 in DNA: TGTGCCATCGGAGTAGCGGGGGGTCAAGAGACCCAGTACTTC.

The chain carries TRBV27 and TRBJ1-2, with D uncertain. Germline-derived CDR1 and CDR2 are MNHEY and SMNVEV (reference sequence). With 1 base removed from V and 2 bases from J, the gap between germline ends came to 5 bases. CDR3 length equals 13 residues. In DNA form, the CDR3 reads TGTGCCAGCAGTTTATGGGCAAACTATGGCTACACCTTC. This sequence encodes CASSLWANYGYTF.

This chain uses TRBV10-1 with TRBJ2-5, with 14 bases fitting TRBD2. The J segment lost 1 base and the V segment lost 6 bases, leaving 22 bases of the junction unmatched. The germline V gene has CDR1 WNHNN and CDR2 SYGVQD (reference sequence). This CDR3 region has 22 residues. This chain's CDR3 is CASSLAGQGAGLAGGPQETQYF. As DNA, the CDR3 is TGCGCCAGCAGCCTAGCAGGACAGGGGGCCGGACTAGCGGGAGGACCCCAAGAGACCCAGTACTTC.

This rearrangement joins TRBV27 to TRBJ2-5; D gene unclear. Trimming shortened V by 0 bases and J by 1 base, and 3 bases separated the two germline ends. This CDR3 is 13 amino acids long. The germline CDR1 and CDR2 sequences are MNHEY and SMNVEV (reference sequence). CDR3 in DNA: TGTGCCAGCAGTTTATCGCGCCAAGAGACCCAGTACTTC. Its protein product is CASSLSRQETQYF.

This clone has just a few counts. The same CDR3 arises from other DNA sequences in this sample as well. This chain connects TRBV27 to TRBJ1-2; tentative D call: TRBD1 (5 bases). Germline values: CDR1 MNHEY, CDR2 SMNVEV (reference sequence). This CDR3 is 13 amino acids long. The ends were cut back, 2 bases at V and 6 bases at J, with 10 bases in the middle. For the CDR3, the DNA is TGTGCCAGCAGTTTACAGGGACTCGATGGCTACACCTTC. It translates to CASSLQGLDGYTF.

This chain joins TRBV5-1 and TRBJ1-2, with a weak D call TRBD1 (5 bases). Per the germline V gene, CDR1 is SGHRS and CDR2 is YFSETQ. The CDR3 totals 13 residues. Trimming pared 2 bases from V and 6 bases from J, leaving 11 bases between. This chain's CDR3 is CASSFSRADGYTF. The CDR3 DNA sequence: TGCGCCAGCAGCTTTTCCAGGGCGGATGGCTACACCTTC. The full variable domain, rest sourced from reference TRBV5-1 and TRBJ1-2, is KAGVTQTPRYLIKTRGQQVTLSCSPISGHRSVSWYQQTPGQGLQFLFEYFSETQRNKGNFPGRFSGRQFSNSRSEMNVSTLELGDSALYLCASSFSRADGYTFGSGTRLTVV.

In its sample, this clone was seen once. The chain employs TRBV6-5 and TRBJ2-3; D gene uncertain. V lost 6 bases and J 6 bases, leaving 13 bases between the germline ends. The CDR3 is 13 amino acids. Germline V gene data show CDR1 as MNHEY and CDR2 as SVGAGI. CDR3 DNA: TGTGCCAGCAGGAGCTTGACGAGGGATACGCAGTATTTT. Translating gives CASRSLTRDTQYF.

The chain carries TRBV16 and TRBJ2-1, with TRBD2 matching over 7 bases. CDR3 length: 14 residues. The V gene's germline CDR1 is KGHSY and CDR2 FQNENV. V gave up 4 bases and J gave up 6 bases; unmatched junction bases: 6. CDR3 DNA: TGTGCCAGCAGCCCTGGACTAGTCCCCAATGAGCAGTTCTTC. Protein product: CASSPGLVPNEQFF.